This record concerns one T cell receptor beta chain sequence. A second PCR of 7 to 11 cycles used a sample-barcoded 5' primer and a J-beta primer mix. TCRdb re-called the 5' RACE reads with MiXCR, one entry per CDR3 protein. The table includes around 1,000,000 distinct CDR3 sequences, less than 25% detected once. The sample is drawn from a study of blood T cells in healthy people across ages. Per the germline V gene, CDR1 is SGHAT and CDR2 is FQNNGV. CDR3 length: 14 residues. V was clipped by 5 bases and J by 8 bases; unmatched bases: 9. This sample also belongs to another study, concerning T cells of mothers and their children.

Sequencing used blood. This sequence was found in a girl aged 2-15 years in good health. The rearrangement links TRBV11-2 to TRBJ1-2; 9 bases agree with TRBD1. CDR3 bases: TGTGCCAGCAGCGAAGGACAGGGGAGTGAAGGCTACACCTTC. It yields the protein CASSEGQGSEGYTF.